This is a list of T cell receptor beta chains from one sample in a study of identical twins. Each CDR3 protein gets one entry after TCRdb re-called the 5' RACE reads with MiXCR. The profile covers about 530,000 distinct CDR3 sequences, with 20% to 25% appearing a single time and approximately 0.49% taken by the ten largest. This same sample was also part of a study on yellow fever vaccine responses in identical twins.

Sequencing was performed on CD4+ T cells sorted from blood. The receptors derive from a woman under 30 in good health. CDR3s include the opening cysteine and the closing phenylalanine or tryptophan. Each record gives: J gene, D gene, V gene, clone size, CDR3 protein, CDR3 DNA. A D gene is named only where the DNA matches it firmly. Some rows have no size entry. The others give once, few or many, or a class for an expanded clone.

TRBJ1-1 . TRBV7-2 . CASSFLRELNTEAFF TGTGCCAGCAGCTTTTTGAGGGAATTGAACACTGAAGCTTTCTTT
TRBJ2-1 . TRBV20-1 few CSARPGASSYNEQFF TGCAGTGCTAGACCGGGAGCGAGCTCCTACAATGAGCAGTTCTTC
TRBJ2-2 TRBD1 TRBV12-3/TRBV12-4 few CASSSDRVTGELFF TGTGCCAGCAGTTCGGACAGGGTCACCGGGGAGCTGTTTTTT
TRBJ2-1 TRBD2 TRBV2 . CASKVREGRDNEQFF TGTGCCAGCAAAGTGCGGGAGGGCCGTGACAATGAGCAGTTCTTC
TRBJ2-1 . TRBV6-4 few CASSAKAFYNEQFF TGTGCCAGCAGTGCTAAGGCATTTTACAATGAGCAGTTCTTC
TRBJ1-4 . TRBV15 . CATSREKGSNEKLFF TGTGCCACCAGCAGAGAAAAGGGCAGTAATGAAAAACTGTTTTTT
TRBJ2-1 TRBD2 TRBV3-1 . CASSQDRGGRRRNEQFF TGTGCCAGCAGCCAAGATAGGGGCGGGAGGCGCCGAAATGAGCAGTTCTTC
TRBJ2-3 TRBD1 TRBV6-1 few CASSPGQGNTDTQYF TGTGCCAGCAGCCCGGGACAGGGCAACACAGATACGCAGTATTTT
TRBJ2-7 . TRBV6-1 few CASSEPLGQYF TGTGCCAGCAGTGAACCTCTTGGGCAGTACTTC
TRBJ2-1 TRBD2 TRBV6-1 . CASRIAGVGQRQFF TGTGCCAGCAGGATAGCGGGAGTAGGTCAAAGGCAGTTCTTC
TRBJ2-3 TRBD2 TRBV3-1 few CASSHSGRESTDTQYF TGTGCCAGCAGCCATAGCGGGAGGGAGAGCACAGATACGCAGTATTTT
TRBJ2-5 . TRBV20-1 . CSARGPYQETQYF TGCAGTGCTAGAGGGCCTTACCAAGAGACCCAGTACTTC
TRBJ2-2 . TRBV27 . CASSLRGVNTGELFF TGTGCCAGCAGTTTACGGGGAGTGAACACCGGGGAGCTGTTTTTT
TRBJ2-3 TRBD2 TRBV6-1 . CASRSLAGGPPPTDTQYF TGTGCCAGCAGGTCCCTCGCGGGAGGGCCTCCTCCGACAGATACGCAGTATTTT
TRBJ2-2 . TRBV2 . CASSEPKLTGELFF TGTGCCAGCAGTGAACCGAAACTCACCGGGGAGCTGTTTTTT
TRBJ2-2 . TRBV29-1 . CSVAGLRNTGELFF TGCAGCGTGGCGGGTTTAAGGAACACCGGGGAGCTGTTTTTT
TRBJ2-4 . TRBV28 few CASSSLGSGAKNIQYF TGTGCCAGCAGTTCCCTGGGAAGCGGGGCCAAAAACATTCAGTACTTC
TRBJ2-3 TRBD2 TRBV15 . CATSSGLAGATDTQYF TGTGCCACCAGCAGCGGACTAGCGGGAGCAACAGATACGCAGTATTTT
TRBJ1-2 TRBD1 TRBV12-3/TRBV12-4 . CASSSGQGGYYGYTF TGTGCCAGCAGCTCTGGACAGGGGGGCTACTATGGCTACACCTTC
TRBJ2-5 . TRBV5-1 few CASSLERVEETQYF TGCGCCAGCAGCTTGGAGAGAGTGGAAGAGACCCAGTACTTC
TRBJ2-2 TRBD1 TRBV20-1 . CSATIDRGSITGELFF TGCAGTGCTACCATCGACAGGGGATCGATCACCGGGGAGCTGTTTTTT
TRBJ2-1 . TRBV2 few CASYRELNYNEQFF TGTGCCAGTTACCGGGAACTCAATTACAATGAGCAGTTCTTC
TRBJ1-2 TRBD1 TRBV10-3 few CAISMTGEDSGYTF TGTGCCATCAGTATGACAGGGGAAGATTCTGGCTACACCTTC
TRBJ2-3 TRBD2 TRBV20-1 few CSARDWGRALDTQYF TGCAGTGCTAGAGATTGGGGGAGGGCCTTAGATACGCAGTATTTT
TRBJ2-3 TRBD2 TRBV4-1 few CASSQVVAGRTDTQYF TGCGCCAGCAGCCAAGTTGTAGCGGGGCGCACAGATACGCAGTATTTT
TRBJ2-5 TRBD1 TRBV5-5 . CASSSLGQGGETQYF TGTGCCAGCAGCTCTTTAGGACAGGGGGGGGAGACCCAGTACTTC
TRBJ2-5 TRBD1 TRBV5-1 few CASSNRDRVKETQYF TGCGCCAGCAGCAACAGGGACAGGGTAAAGGAGACCCAGTACTTC
TRBJ2-1 TRBD2 TRBV9 few CASSVVGLAYNEQFF TGTGCCAGCAGCGTAGTGGGACTAGCATACAATGAGCAGTTCTTC
TRBJ2-1 TRBD2 TRBV24-1 . CATSPAQAGDNEQFF TGTGCCACCAGCCCTGCCCAGGCGGGAGACAATGAGCAGTTCTTC
TRBJ2-2 . TRBV12-3/TRBV12-4 few CASSHVLVFGTGELFF TGTGCCAGCAGTCACGTACTAGTGTTTGGCACCGGGGAGCTGTTTTTT
TRBJ2-1 TRBD2 TRBV20-1 few CSASFLAGDRRFF TGCAGTGCTAGTTTCCTAGCGGGGGACCGTCGGTTCTTC
TRBJ1-2 . TRBV5-1 once CASSLTDPNYGYTF TGCGCCAGCAGCTTGACAGATCCTAACTATGGCTACACCTTC
TRBJ1-5 . TRBV10-3 . CAISDVGLNQPQHF TGTGCCATCAGTGACGTCGGCTTAAATCAGCCCCAGCATTTT
TRBJ1-1 TRBD1 TRBV5-1 . CASSSGTGMNTEAFF TGCGCCAGCAGCTCCGGGACAGGGATGAACACTGAAGCTTTCTTT
TRBJ2-1 TRBD2 TRBV12-3/TRBV12-4 few CASSLGLAGLDEQFF TGTGCCAGCAGTTTAGGTCTAGCGGGACTTGATGAGCAGTTCTTC
TRBJ2-1 . TRBV12-3/TRBV12-4 once CASSLETRAYNEQFF TGTGCCAGCAGTTTGGAGACTAGAGCCTACAATGAGCAGTTCTTC
TRBJ2-5 . TRBV28 few CASSRGGDKQTQYF TGTGCCAGCAGCCGAGGGGGGGACAAGCAGACCCAGTACTTC
TRBJ2-2 . TRBV14 . CASSQGTRTGELFF TGTGCCAGCAGCCAGGGGACGCGCACCGGGGAGCTGTTTTTT
TRBJ2-3 TRBD1 TRBV5-1 few CASSLTGQVFTDTQYF TGCGCCAGCAGCTTGACAGGACAGGTTTTCACAGATACGCAGTATTTT
TRBJ1-1 . TRBV10-3 . CAVSQNTEAFF TGTGCCGTGAGTCAGAACACTGAAGCTTTCTTT
TRBJ2-3 TRBD2 TRBV28 few CASRLTSGALDTQYF TGTGCCAGCAGACTGACTAGCGGGGCGTTAGATACGCAGTATTTT
TRBJ2-3 . TRBV4-2 few CASSQDLDTQYF TGTGCCAGCAGCCAAGATCTTGATACGCAGTATTTT